Below, 14 T cell receptor beta chains from the same sample are listed, as sequenced in a study of cytomegalovirus exposure and HLA in healthy donors. The PCR was carried out with 60 Vbeta primers and 13 Jbeta primers. The method was immunoSEQ multiplex PCR; TCRdb's version includes in-frame clones alone and lacks a portion of them. There are 130,000 to 150,000 clones in the sample; over 60% occur only once, and 6.5% to 7% lies in the top ten. Sequenced input: PBMCs. These receptors all come from a man aged 35 to 55 in good health and CMV-seropositive.

The rearrangement links TRBV6-1 to TRBJ2-7; TRBD1 might be the D (5 bases). Trimming took off 10 bases at V and 1 base at J, with 17 bases between the two ends. The CDR3 runs 14 residues. The germline gives CDR1 MNHNS, CDR2 SASEGT. The CDR3 DNA reads TGTGCCATAACGGCAGGGTTGTGGTCCTACGAGCAGTACTTC. Its protein product is CAITAGLWSYEQYF.

The chain links TRBV19 to TRBJ2-1, with 10 bases matching TRBD1. Germline V gives CDR1 LNHDA, CDR2 SQIVND (reference sequence). Trimming at V came to 5 bases and at J to 3 bases, leaving 4 bases not matched to a gene. This CDR3 is 15 amino acids long. DNA for the CDR3: TGTGCCAGTAGTCCTCGGACAGGGGGCTACAATGAGCAGTTCTTC. Translation gives CASSPRTGGYNEQFF.

CDR3 residues: CASSLGQTNQPQHF. CDR3 DNA sequence: TGTGCCAGCAGCTTAGGACAGACCAATCAGCCCCAGCATTTT. The genes are TRBV7-9 and TRBJ1-5; TRBD1 might be the D (5 bases). The V end was cut by 1 base, the J end by 3 bases, with 7 bases between. The germline V gene has CDR1 SEHNR and CDR2 FQNEAQ (reference sequence). The CDR3 runs to 14 residues.

The chain couples TRBV6-4 to TRBJ2-7, with a possible D match to TRBD2 (5 bases). This CDR3 region has 14 residues. The germline V gene has CDR1 MRHNA and CDR2 SNTAGT. V dropped 6 bases and J dropped 0 bases, with 12 bases sitting between them. In nucleotides, the CDR3 is TGTGCCAGCAGACAGACGGCGGGCTCCTACGAGCAGTACTTC. Encoded protein: CASRQTAGSYEQYF.

The V call is TRBV7-2, the J call TRBJ2-5; D perhaps matches TRBD1 (5 bases). Trimming removed 5 bases from V and 2 bases from J, with 15 bases in between. The germline V gene has CDR1 SGHTA and CDR2 FQGNSA. CDR3 length: 15 amino acids. CDR3 coding DNA: TGTGCCAGCAGCCTCGATCAGGGTCAACAAGAGACCCAGTACTTC. Its translation is CASSLDQGQQETQYF.

The genes are TRBV5-6 and TRBJ2-5; D might be TRBD2 (6 bases). V lost 0 bases and J lost 3, with 9 bases in between. Germline V gene data show CDR1 as SGHDT and CDR2 as YYEEEE. This CDR3 contains 14 residues. The CDR3 DNA reads TGTGCCAGCAGCTTGGCCCGGGGGAAAGAGACCCAGTACTTC. It encodes CASSLARGKETQYF.

This clone appeared once. The chain recombines TRBV18 with TRBJ1-2, with 8 bases aligning to TRBD1. Trimming took 1 base from V and 2 from J; bases not matched to a gene: 0. Germline loops: CDR1 KGHSH, CDR2 LQKENI. The CDR3 consists of 14 residues. The CDR3 sequence: CASSPRTGNYGYTF. In nucleotides, the CDR3 is TGTGCCAGCTCACCACGGACAGGGAACTATGGCTACACCTTC.

The table lists this clone with a few counts. The chain couples TRBV5-6 to TRBJ1-6; no clear D. The CDR3 has 12 amino acids. With 0 bases removed from V and 7 bases from J, the gap between germline ends came to 2 bases. In germline, CDR1 is SGHDT, CDR2 YYEEEE. CDR3 amino acids: CASSLANSPLHF. The CDR3 DNA reads TGTGCCAGCAGCTTGGCGAATTCACCCCTCCACTTT.

The rearrangement uses TRBV5-1 and TRBJ2-1, with 7 bases fitting TRBD2. This CDR3 region has 15 residues. V trimming: 3 bases; J trimming: 8 bases; junction bases outside the gene matches: 11. CDR1 is SGHRS and CDR2 is YFSETQ in the germline V gene. In DNA form, the CDR3 reads TGCGCCAGCAGCTCTCTGGCGGGGAGGGTGGATGAGCAGTTCTTC. This sequence encodes CASSSLAGRVDEQFF.

The sample holds a few counts of this clone. V usage is TRBV10-2 and J usage is TRBJ1-1, with 8 positions matching TRBD1. The germline V gene has CDR1 WSHSY and CDR2 SAAADI. The J segment lost 1 base and the V segment lost 4 bases, leaving 5 bases of the junction unmatched. The CDR3 sequence is 15 residues long. The CDR3 is CASSVGQGRNTEAFF. The CDR3 bases are TGCGCCAGCAGTGTTGGACAGGGAAGGAACACTGAAGCTTTCTTT.

This clone was observed a single time. This chain links TRBV6-4 with TRBJ1-1; D possibly corresponds to TRBD1 (5 bases). Germline loops: CDR1 MRHNA, CDR2 SNTAGT. This CDR3 is 14 amino acids long. V lost 0 bases and J lost 2, with 7 bases in between. The CDR3 sequence: CASSDSGQNTEAFF. The CDR3 coding sequence is TGTGCCAGCAGTGACTCCGGACAAAACACTGAAGCTTTCTTT.

The table lists this clone with a few counts. The chain joins TRBV5-6 to TRBJ1-1; D possibly corresponds to TRBD1 (6 bases). Per germline, CDR1 SGHDT and CDR2 YYEEEE. This CDR3 has 15 amino acids. The V gene lost 1 base and the J gene lost 0 bases, with 10 bases spanning the gap. The CDR3 region has the DNA TGTGCCAGCAGCTTGTCCAGGGGACTGAACACTGAAGCTTTCTTT. Its translation: CASSLSRGLNTEAFF.

In its sample, this clone was seen a few times. The chain employs TRBV7-9 and TRBJ2-3, with TRBD1 as a possible D gene (6 bases). V was trimmed by 5 bases and J by 0 bases, leaving 15 bases between them. The germline gives CDR1 SEHNR, CDR2 FQNEAQ (reference sequence). CDR3 length: 16 residues. The DNA of the CDR3 is TGTGCCAGCAGCCGACAGGTCGGAAGCAGCACAGATACGCAGTATTTT. Protein sequence: CASSRQVGSSTDTQYF.

V is TRBV9 and J is TRBJ2-1; D may be TRBD1 (6 bases). This CDR3 has 14 amino acids. In germline, CDR1 is SGDLS, CDR2 YYNGEE. Trimming left V 0 bases short and J 6 bases short, with 10 bases between. The CDR3 loop is CASSVAPGVNEQFF. The CDR3 DNA reads TGTGCCAGCAGCGTAGCCCCAGGGGTCAATGAGCAGTTCTTC. Full variable domain (remainder filled in from reference TRBV9 and TRBJ2-1): DSGVTQTPKHLITATGQRVTLRCSPRSGDLSVYWYQQSLDQGLQFLIQYYNGEERAKGNILERFSAQQFPDLHSELNLSSLELGDSALYFCASSVAPGVNEQFFGPGTRLTVL.